This entry concerns a single T cell receptor beta chain. Its target is not known. The CDR3 is 16 amino acids. The PCR made use of 60 Vbeta and 13 Jbeta primers. Under the authors' procedure: In a later analysis, about 9.9 million of approximately 81 million unique beta chains occurred in at least two donors. Clones were sequenced by immunoSEQ multiplex PCR, and TCRdb holds only the in-frame ones, with some missing. V and J calls and clone size are as listed in that table; D and trimming were resolved from the DNA. This table holds fewer than 250,000 clones, approximately 75% found once. This specimen comes from a study of cytomegalovirus exposure and HLA in healthy donors. The wider study: The Caucasian-associated ancestry cluster held around 81% of approximately 400 genotyped donors.

Study results and limitations: Reportedly, a later analysis found an Asian-associated ancestry cluster had fewer N-insertions than the roughly 700-donor mean. CMV serostatus stood as the only immune exposure information on hand.

The sequence was obtained from a young man in good health and CMV-seropositive. Sequenced: PBMCs. The chain recombines TRBV21-1 with TRBJ2-2; the table names TRBD1, a call not compared with the DNA. TRBV21-1 is termed a pseudogene. CDR3 DNA sequence: TGTGCCAGCAGCTCCCGACAGGGGTCGTCCACCGGGGAGCTGTTTTTT. It encodes CASSSRQGSSTGELFF.